This section outlines one T cell receptor beta chain sequence together with its context. The data stem from a study of T cells in Graves' hyperthyroidism and ophthalmopathy. In the study overall: Peripheral blood was acquired at first diagnosis, ahead of any therapy whatsoever.

V was cut by 4 bases and J by 4 bases, with 16 bases left in between. Germline values: CDR1 LNHDA, CDR2 SQIVND (reference sequence). CDR3 length equals 15 residues. RNA transcripts gave rise to amplified TCR beta CDR3 regions. Carried out on the TCR CDR3, a first-round RT-PCR used the HTBI primer set. From the multiplex PCR reads, TCRdb called clonotypes with MiXCR, one entry per CDR3 protein. In the table there are almost 250,000 distinct CDR3 sequences, about 24% of which are singletons. The diagnostic basis comprised clinical symptoms, serum thyroxine and TRAb, thyroid ultrasound and orbital computed tomography. Source material for PBMCs was over 7.5 ml fresh peripheral blood.

The source material was blood. The clonotype originates from a woman in her forties with Graves' ophthalmopathy. The chain recombines TRBV19 with TRBJ2-5, with D perhaps assigned TRBD1 or TRBD2 (5 bases each). For the CDR3, the DNA is TGTGCCAGTAGTAACCGCCCAGGGAGTGTAGAGACCCAGTACTTC. Its translation: CASSNRPGSVETQYF.